One TCR beta chain is described in this entry. The method was immunoSEQ multiplex PCR; TCRdb's version includes in-frame clones alone and lacks a portion of them. This sample has tens of thousands of clones, with about four fifths found just once. This record belongs to a study of OX40 agonist ivuxolimab in advanced cancers. The V gene end was trimmed by 2 bases and the J gene end by 7 bases; junction bases not matched to a gene: 10. CDR1 and CDR2 (germline): SGHAT, FQDESV (reference sequence). The CDR3 has 15 amino acids. This clonotype was sampled from an adult with an advanced solid tumor such as melanoma, head and neck, liver or kidney cancer. The sequencing here drew on CD4+ or CD8+ T cells sorted from blood, taken in a trial of the OX40 agonist ivuxolimab. V and J are TRBV11-1 and TRBJ1-1; 7 bases line up with TRBD1. The CDR3 region has the DNA TGTGCCAGCAGCTTAAACCTCGGGACAGCGAATGAAGCTTTCTTT. Translation gives CASSLNLGTANEAFF. Full variable domain (rest looked up from reference TRBV11-1 and TRBJ1-1): EAEVAQSPRYKITEKSQAVAFWCDPISGHATLYWYRQILGQGPELLVQFQDESVVDDSQLPKDRFSAERLKGVDSTLKIQPAELGDSAMYLCASSLNLGTANEAFFGQGTRLTVV.